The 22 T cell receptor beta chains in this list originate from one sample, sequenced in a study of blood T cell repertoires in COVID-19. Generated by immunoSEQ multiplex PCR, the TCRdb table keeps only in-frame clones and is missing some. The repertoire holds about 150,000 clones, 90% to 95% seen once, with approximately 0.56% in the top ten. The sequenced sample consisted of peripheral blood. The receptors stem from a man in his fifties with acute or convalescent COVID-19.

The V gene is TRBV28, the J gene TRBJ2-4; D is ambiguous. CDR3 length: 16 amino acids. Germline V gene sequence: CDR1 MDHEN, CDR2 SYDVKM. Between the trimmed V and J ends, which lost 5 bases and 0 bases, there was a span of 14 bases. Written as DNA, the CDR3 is TGTGCCAGCAGTACCAGCCCGGCGGTAGCCAAAAACATTCAGTACTTC. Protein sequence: CASSTSPAVAKNIQYF.

The CDR3 region is CASSEVFDRDEKLFF. The CDR3 DNA reads as TGTGCCAGCAGTGAAGTTTTCGACAGGGATGAAAAACTGTTTTTT. The rearrangement links TRBV6-1 to TRBJ1-4; 7 bases fit TRBD1. Germline V gives CDR1 MNHNS, CDR2 SASEGT. The length of the CDR3 is 15 residues. V shed 1 base, J shed 6 bases, and the junction held 5 bases outside the gene matches.

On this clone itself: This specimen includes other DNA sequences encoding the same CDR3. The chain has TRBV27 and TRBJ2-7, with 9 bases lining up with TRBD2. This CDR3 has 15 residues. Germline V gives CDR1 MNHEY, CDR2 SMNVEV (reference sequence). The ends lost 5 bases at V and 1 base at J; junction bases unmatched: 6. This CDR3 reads CASSIAGVGSYEQYF. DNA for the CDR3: TGTGCCAGCAGTATAGCGGGAGTGGGGTCCTACGAGCAGTACTTC.

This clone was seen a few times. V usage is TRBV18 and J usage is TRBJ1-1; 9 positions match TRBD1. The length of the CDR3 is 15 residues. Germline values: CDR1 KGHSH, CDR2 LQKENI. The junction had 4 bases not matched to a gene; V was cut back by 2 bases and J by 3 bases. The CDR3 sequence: CASSPGQGWDTEAFF. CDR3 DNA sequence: TGTGCCAGCTCACCAGGACAGGGGTGGGACACTGAAGCTTTCTTT.

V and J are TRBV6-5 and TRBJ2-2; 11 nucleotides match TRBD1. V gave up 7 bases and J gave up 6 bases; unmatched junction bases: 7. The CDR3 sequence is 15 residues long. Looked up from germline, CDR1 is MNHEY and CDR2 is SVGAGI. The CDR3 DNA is TGTGCCAGCACTAAGGACAGGGGGCGTTCCGGGGAGCTGTTTTTT. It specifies CASTKDRGRSGELFF.

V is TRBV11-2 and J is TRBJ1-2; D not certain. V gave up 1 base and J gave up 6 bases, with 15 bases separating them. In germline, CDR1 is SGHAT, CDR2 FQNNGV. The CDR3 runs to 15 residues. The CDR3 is CASSLGGQPTHGYTF. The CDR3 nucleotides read TGTGCCAGCAGCTTAGGAGGTCAGCCGACCCATGGCTACACCTTC.

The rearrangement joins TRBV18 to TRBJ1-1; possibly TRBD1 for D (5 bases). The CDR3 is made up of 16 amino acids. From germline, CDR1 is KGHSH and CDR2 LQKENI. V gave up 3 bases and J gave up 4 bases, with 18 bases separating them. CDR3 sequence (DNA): TGTGCCAGCTCACCGTCACCCGGGGGACGGGGCACTGAAGCTTTCTTT. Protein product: CASSPSPGGRGTEAFF.

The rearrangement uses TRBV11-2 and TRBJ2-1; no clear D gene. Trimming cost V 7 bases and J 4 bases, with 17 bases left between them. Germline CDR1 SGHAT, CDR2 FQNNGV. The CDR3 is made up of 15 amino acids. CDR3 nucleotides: TGTGCCAGCACCATATCCTCTTCAGAATACAATGAGCAGTTCTTC. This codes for CASTISSSEYNEQFF.

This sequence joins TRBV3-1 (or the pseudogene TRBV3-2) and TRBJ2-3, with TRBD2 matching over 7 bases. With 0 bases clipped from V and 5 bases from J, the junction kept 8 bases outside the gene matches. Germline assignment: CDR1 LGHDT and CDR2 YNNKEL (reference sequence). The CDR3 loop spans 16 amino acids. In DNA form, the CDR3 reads TGTGCCAGCAGCCAAGACCCGCGCCGGGAGGTAGATACGCAGTATTTT. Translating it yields CASSQDPRREVDTQYF.

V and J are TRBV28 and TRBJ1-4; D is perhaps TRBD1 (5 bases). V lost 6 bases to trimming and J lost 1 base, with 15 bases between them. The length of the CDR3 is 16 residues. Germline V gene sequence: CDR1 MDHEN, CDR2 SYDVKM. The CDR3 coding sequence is TGTGCCAGCAGGCCCGTGGGCAGGGAAACTAATGAAAAACTGTTTTTT. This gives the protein CASRPVGRETNEKLFF.

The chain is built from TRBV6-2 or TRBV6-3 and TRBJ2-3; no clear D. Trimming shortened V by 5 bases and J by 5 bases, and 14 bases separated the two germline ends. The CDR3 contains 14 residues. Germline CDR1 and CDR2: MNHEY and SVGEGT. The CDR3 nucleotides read TGTGCCAGCAGTCCGGCCGTCCGCGGAGATACGCAGTATTTT. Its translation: CASSPAVRGDTQYF.

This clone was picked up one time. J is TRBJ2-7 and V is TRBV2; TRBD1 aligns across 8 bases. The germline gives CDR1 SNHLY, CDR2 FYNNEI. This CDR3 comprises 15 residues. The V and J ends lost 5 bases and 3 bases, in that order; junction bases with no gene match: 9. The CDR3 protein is CASSPDRGRVYEQYV. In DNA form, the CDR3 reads TGTGCCAGCAGTCCCGACAGGGGCCGGGTCTACGAGCAGTACGTC.

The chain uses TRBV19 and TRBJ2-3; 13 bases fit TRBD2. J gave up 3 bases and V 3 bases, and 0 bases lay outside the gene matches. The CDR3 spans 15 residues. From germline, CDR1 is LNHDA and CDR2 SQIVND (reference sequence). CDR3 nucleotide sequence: TGTGCCAGTAGTATGACTAGCGGGGGGACAGATACGCAGTATTTT. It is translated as CASSMTSGGTDTQYF.

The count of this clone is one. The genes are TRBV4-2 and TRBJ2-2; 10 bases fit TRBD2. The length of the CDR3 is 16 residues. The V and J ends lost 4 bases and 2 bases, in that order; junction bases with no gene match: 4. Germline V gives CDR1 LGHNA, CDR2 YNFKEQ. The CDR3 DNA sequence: TGTGCCAGCAGCCCTCGGACTAGCGGTAACACCGGGGAGCTGTTTTTT. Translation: CASSPRTSGNTGELFF.

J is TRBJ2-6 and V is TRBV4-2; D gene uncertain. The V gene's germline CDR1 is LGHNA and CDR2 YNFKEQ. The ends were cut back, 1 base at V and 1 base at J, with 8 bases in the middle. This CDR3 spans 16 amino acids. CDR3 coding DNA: TGTGCCAGCAGCCAAGTACAATTTTCTGGGGCCAACGTCCTGACTTTC. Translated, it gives CASSQVQFSGANVLTF.

CDR3 in amino acids: CASSNLPGLRTGELFF. The CDR3 DNA reads as TGTGCCAGCAGCAACCTTCCGGGACTAAGAACCGGGGAGCTGTTTTTT. The chain is built from TRBV6-6 and TRBJ2-2, with 7 bases lining up with TRBD2. The V segment lost 6 bases and the J segment 5 bases; nucleotides outside the gene matches: 12. The CDR3 totals 16 residues. Germline V gene lookup returns CDR1 MNHNY and CDR2 SVGAGI (reference sequence).

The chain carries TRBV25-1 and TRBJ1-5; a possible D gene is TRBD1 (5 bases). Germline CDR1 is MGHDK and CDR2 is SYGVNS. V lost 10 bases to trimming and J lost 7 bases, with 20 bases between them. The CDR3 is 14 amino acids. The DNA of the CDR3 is TGTGCCAACACCCCCCCGGGGGGAAGGCAGCCCCAGCATTTT. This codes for CANTPPGGRQPQHF.

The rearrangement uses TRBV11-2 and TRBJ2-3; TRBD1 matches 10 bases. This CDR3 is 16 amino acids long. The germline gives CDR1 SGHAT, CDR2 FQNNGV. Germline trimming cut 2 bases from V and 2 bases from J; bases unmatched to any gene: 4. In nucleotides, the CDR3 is TGTGCCAGCAGCTTAAGACAGGGGGCTTACACAGATACGCAGTATTTT. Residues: CASSLRQGAYTDTQYF.

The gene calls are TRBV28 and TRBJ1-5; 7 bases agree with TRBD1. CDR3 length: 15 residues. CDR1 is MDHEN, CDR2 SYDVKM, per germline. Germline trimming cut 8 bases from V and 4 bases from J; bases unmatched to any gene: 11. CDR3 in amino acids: CASLLRQGLNQPQHF. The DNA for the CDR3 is TGTGCCAGCCTGCTCCGACAGGGCCTAAATCAGCCCCAGCATTTT.

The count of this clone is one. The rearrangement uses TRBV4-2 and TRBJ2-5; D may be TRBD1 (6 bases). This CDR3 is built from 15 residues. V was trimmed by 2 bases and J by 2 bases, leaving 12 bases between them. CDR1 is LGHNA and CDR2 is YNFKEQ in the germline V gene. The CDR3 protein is CASSQSGQSQETQYF. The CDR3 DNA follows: TGTGCCAGCAGCCAATCCGGACAGAGTCAAGAGACCCAGTACTTC.

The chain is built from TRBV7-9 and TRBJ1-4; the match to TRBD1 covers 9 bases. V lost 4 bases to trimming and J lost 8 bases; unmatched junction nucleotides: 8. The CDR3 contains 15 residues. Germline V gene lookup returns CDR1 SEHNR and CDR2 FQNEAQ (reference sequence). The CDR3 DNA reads TGTGCCAGCAGCTCGCCCGGGACAGGGCCAGAAAAACTGTTTTTT. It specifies CASSSPGTGPEKLFF.

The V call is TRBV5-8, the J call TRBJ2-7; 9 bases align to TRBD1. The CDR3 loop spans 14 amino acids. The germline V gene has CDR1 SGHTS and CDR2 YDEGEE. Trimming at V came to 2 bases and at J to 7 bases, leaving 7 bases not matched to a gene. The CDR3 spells CASSFTGTGQEQYV. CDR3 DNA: TGTGCCAGCAGCTTCACCGGGACAGGGCAAGAGCAGTACGTC.